The 24 T cell receptor beta chains in this list originate from one sample, sequenced in a study of cytomegalovirus exposure and HLA in healthy donors. The PCR made use of 60 Vbeta and 13 Jbeta primers. Profiled with immunoSEQ multiplex PCR; TCRdb holds only in-frame clones, not every one. The sample consists of approximately 150,000 clones, more than 60% of them appearing once. Material: PBMCs. The receptors were sampled from a male donor in good health and CMV-seronegative.

The chain combines TRBV9 with TRBJ1-2; maybe TRBD1 (5 bases). The V and J ends lost 1 base and 1 base respectively, with 5 bases between them. Germline CDR1 SGDLS, CDR2 YYNGEE. The CDR3 consists of 13 residues. The CDR3 loop reads CASSVQGNYGYTF. DNA for the CDR3: TGTGCCAGCAGCGTACAGGGTAACTATGGCTACACCTTC.

This chain connects TRBV29-1 to TRBJ2-4; possible D gene TRBD2, 6 bases. The length of the CDR3 is 17 residues. Germline CDR1 SQVTM, CDR2 ANQGSEA. Deletions cut 0 bases from V and 3 bases from J, with 18 bases between. The DNA of the CDR3 is TGCAGCGTTGAAGATCGACTGGAGGGGTTCGGCAAAAACATTCAGTACTTC. Its translation is CSVEDRLEGFGKNIQYF.

This sequence joins TRBV7-9 and TRBJ1-5; 9 positions agree with TRBD1. The CDR3 is 16 amino acids. J gave up 7 bases and V 4 bases, and 11 bases lay outside the gene matches. CDR1 is SEHNR and CDR2 is FQNEAQ in the germline V gene (reference sequence). CDR3 sequence (DNA): TGTGCCAGCAGCTCAGCCGGGACAGGGCCCTACCAGCCCCAGCATTTT. Amino acid sequence: CASSSAGTGPYQPQHF. The complete variable domain, with remaining parts taken from reference TRBV7-9 and TRBJ1-5, reads DTGVSQNPRHKITKRGQNVTFRCDPISEHNRLYWYRQTLGQGPEFLTYFQNEAQLEKSRLLSDRFSAERPKGSFSTLEIQRTEQGDSAMYLCASSSAGTGPYQPQHFGDGTRLSIL.

This clone was recorded a few times. The chain employs TRBV5-1 and TRBJ1-2, with D maybe TRBD1 (5 bases). Trimming removed 4 bases from V and 4 bases from J, with 14 bases in between. There are 14 residues in the CDR3. CDR1 and CDR2 from the germline V gene are SGHRS and YFSETQ. CDR3 amino acids: CASSLGTGGYGYTF. For the CDR3, the DNA is TGCGCCAGCAGCCTAGGGACGGGGGGCTATGGCTACACCTTC.

This chain joins TRBV7-3 and TRBJ2-1, with 9 bases matching TRBD1. Germline CDR1 and CDR2: SGHTA and FQGTGA. Trimming removed 5 bases from V and 6 bases from J; junction bases left unmatched: 8. CDR3 length: 15 residues. The DNA for the CDR3 is TGTGCCAGCAGCCCCACCGGGACAGGGACCAATGAGCAGTTCTTC. Translation: CASSPTGTGTNEQFF.

This chain links TRBV5-1 with TRBJ1-2; D possibly corresponds to TRBD1 (5 bases). V shed 0 bases and J shed 5 bases, with 20 bases lying between them. Germline CDR1 is SGHRS and CDR2 is YFSETQ. The CDR3 loop spans 17 amino acids. CDR3 protein: CASSLGGVGVGFYGYTF. CDR3 nucleotide sequence: TGCGCCAGCAGCTTGGGGGGCGTCGGCGTGGGCTTTTATGGCTACACCTTC.

As to this clone: The junction departs from the called germline gene at one end, perhaps through a read error. The rearrangement links TRBV4-3 to TRBJ1-1, with 7 bases fitting TRBD1. Germline V lookup: CDR1 LGHNA, CDR2 YSLEER. The CDR3 runs 20 residues. CDR3 DNA sequence: TGCGCCAGCAGCCAAAGCCCCCAGGGGGGCGAAGGGGAGGTGAATACTGAAGCTTTCTTT. It codes for CASSQSPQGGEGEVNTEAFF.

The rearrangement joins TRBV29-1 to TRBJ1-2; 10 nucleotides align to TRBD1. V gave up 6 bases and J gave up 2 bases; unmatched junction bases: 3. The CDR3 loop spans 13 amino acids. CDR1 and CDR2 (germline): SQVTM, ANQGSEA. In DNA, the CDR3 is TGCAGCGTCGGGACAGGGGACAACTATGGCTACACCTTC. Translating it yields CSVGTGDNYGYTF.

This clone came up a few times. This chain joins TRBV5-5 and TRBJ1-5; 7 nucleotides agree with TRBD1. Germline CDR1 is SGHKS and CDR2 is YYEKEE (reference sequence). CDR3 length equals 14 residues. V trimming: 4 bases; J trimming: 8 bases; junction bases outside the gene matches: 9. The CDR3 nucleotides are TGTGCCAGCAGCCCATCAGGGGGATTCAAGCCCCAGCATTTT. Translating gives CASSPSGGFKPQHF.

CDR3 nucleotides: TGTGCTAGTGGTTTGGTACGGGATCACGGGGAGCTGTTTTTT. Encoded protein: CASGLVRDHGELFF. The chain uses TRBV12-5 and TRBJ2-2; D is possibly TRBD2 (5 bases). There are 14 residues in the CDR3. Germline CDR1 is LGHNT and CDR2 is FRNRAP. V was cut by 0 bases and J by 7 bases, with 9 bases left in between.

The rearrangement links TRBV7-2 to TRBJ2-3, with 12 bases lining up with TRBD2. J gave up 3 bases and V 5 bases, and 3 bases lay outside the gene matches. Germline assignment: CDR1 SGHTA and CDR2 FQGNSA. This CDR3 contains 15 residues. The CDR3 DNA is TGTGCCAGCAGCCCTAGCGGGGGGGCGACAGATACGCAGTATTTT. Protein sequence: CASSPSGGATDTQYF.

V gene TRBV30 combines with J gene TRBJ2-5; TRBD1 is a possible D gene (5 bases). From germline, CDR1 is GTSNPN and CDR2 SVGIG (reference sequence). The CDR3 is 13 amino acids. Trimming stripped 7 bases from V and 2 bases from J, with 14 bases between. CDR3 region: CAFQGNPQETQYF. The CDR3 bases are TGTGCCTTCCAGGGTAATCCACAAGAGACCCAGTACTTC.

Note on this clone: The same CDR3 is also encoded by other DNA sequences in this sample. The V gene is TRBV9, the J gene TRBJ1-3; no firm D call. The CDR3 spans 18 residues. Germline V lookup: CDR1 SGDLS, CDR2 YYNGEE. Trimming pared 0 bases from V and 0 bases from J, leaving 16 bases between. The CDR3 nucleotides are TGTGCCAGCAGCGTAGGCACAGCTCCTCTTTTCTCTGGAAACACCATATATTTT. Amino acid sequence: CASSVGTAPLFSGNTIYF.

The chain's CDR3 is CASMGGNQPQHF. Here the CDR3 DNA reads TGTGCCAGCATGGGGGGGAATCAGCCCCAGCATTTT. The chain employs TRBV6-1 and TRBJ1-5, with D perhaps matching TRBD1 (5 bases). This CDR3 has 12 amino acids. V gave up 7 bases and J gave up 4 bases, with 8 bases separating them. From germline, CDR1 is MNHNS and CDR2 SASEGT.

This clone has a single count. CDR3 loop: CASSLQGSGNTIYF. The CDR3 region has the DNA TGTGCCAGCAGCTTACAGGGAAGTGGAAACACCATATATTTT. The chain recombines TRBV11-2 with TRBJ1-3, with D tentatively TRBD1 (5 bases). V dropped 2 bases and J dropped 3 bases, with 8 bases sitting between them. Per germline, CDR1 SGHAT and CDR2 FQNNGV. The CDR3 spans 14 residues.

The chain carries TRBV6-5 and TRBJ2-5; TRBD2 aligns across 9 bases. V gave up 2 bases and J gave up 8 bases; unmatched junction bases: 9. CDR3 length: 15 residues. Germline CDR1 MNHEY, CDR2 SVGAGI. CDR3 residues: CASSYDLAGRKTQYF. The CDR3 nucleotides read TGTGCCAGCAGTTACGATCTAGCGGGGCGCAAAACCCAGTACTTC.

This clone was seen a few times. The chain joins TRBV4-3 to TRBJ1-6; 7 nucleotides align to TRBD1. The CDR3 is 16 residues long. The junction had 3 bases not matched to a gene; V was cut back by 1 base and J by 3 bases. Germline CDR1 reads LGHNA; CDR2 reads YSLEER. CDR3 in DNA: TGCGCCAGCAGCCAAGGGGGACAGCTCTATAATTCACCCCTCCACTTT. It codes for CASSQGGQLYNSPLHF.

The chain is built from TRBV14 and TRBJ1-2, with 8 bases aligning to TRBD1. The CDR3 covers 17 residues. CDR1 SGHDN and CDR2 FVKESK come from the germline V gene. Trimming removed 4 bases from V and 8 bases from J; junction bases left unmatched: 18. The CDR3 nucleotides read TGTGCCAGCAGCCCACCCCCGGACAGGGCTGTGGTTGGAGGCTACACCTTC. Protein: CASSPPPDRAVVGGYTF.

The DNA of the CDR3 is TGTGCCAGCAGCCAAGATCGGGGGGGCTTAGATTCACCCCTCCACTTT. It codes for CASSQDRGGLDSPLHF. The rearrangement joins TRBV4-2 to TRBJ1-6; tentatively, D is TRBD1 (6 bases). The germline V and J ends were trimmed by 0 bases and 8 bases, with 14 bases remaining between them. The CDR3 runs to 16 residues. Germline CDR1 reads LGHNA; CDR2 reads YNFKEQ.

This chain links TRBV7-2 with TRBJ1-1; D uncertain. The CDR3 totals 13 residues. Trimming stripped 5 bases from V and 5 bases from J, with 12 bases between. Germline-derived CDR1 and CDR2 are SGHTA and FQGNSA. The CDR3 DNA reads TGTGCCAGCAGCCGACGGGGAGAGACTGAAGCTTTCTTT. It is translated as CASSRRGETEAFF.

This clone has just a few counts. Other DNA sequences in the sample encode the same CDR3. This chain uses TRBV6-5 with TRBJ1-6; a possible D gene is TRBD1 (6 bases). The CDR3 sequence is 15 residues long. Deletions cut 0 bases from V and 8 bases from J, with 11 bases between. Germline V gene sequence: CDR1 MNHEY, CDR2 SVGAGI. The CDR3 DNA sequence: TGTGCCAGCAGTTACTCCGGCAGGGGAGATTCACCCCTCCACTTT. Protein product: CASSYSGRGDSPLHF.

A single count supports this clone. This sequence joins TRBV18 and TRBJ1-2; tentative D call: TRBD1 (5 bases). CDR3 length equals 16 residues. The V gene's germline CDR1 is KGHSH and CDR2 LQKENI. Trimming stripped 0 bases from V and 4 bases from J, with 15 bases between. The CDR3 loop is CASSPPSIGQTYGYTF. The CDR3 DNA reads TGTGCCAGCTCACCACCGAGCATTGGACAAACCTATGGCTACACCTTC.

V is TRBV29-1 and J is TRBJ2-3, with TRBD2 identical over 7 bases. V was clipped by 6 bases and J by 6 bases; unmatched bases: 12. The germline V gene has CDR1 SQVTM and CDR2 ANQGSEA. CDR3 length: 14 amino acids. The CDR3 nucleotides read TGCAGCGTGGGGACGACGGGAGGCAGTGATACGCAGTATTTT. Amino acid sequence: CSVGTTGGSDTQYF.

V and J are TRBV10-3 and TRBJ2-7; 8 positions agree with TRBD1. The germline CDR1 and CDR2 sequences are ENHRY and SYGVKD. The CDR3 has 13 residues. The V segment lost 11 bases and the J segment 9 bases; nucleotides outside the gene matches: 15. The chain's CDR3 is CAGTTGEGDPQYF. CDR3 DNA sequence: TGTGCCGGTACGACAGGGGAAGGGGACCCGCAGTACTTC.